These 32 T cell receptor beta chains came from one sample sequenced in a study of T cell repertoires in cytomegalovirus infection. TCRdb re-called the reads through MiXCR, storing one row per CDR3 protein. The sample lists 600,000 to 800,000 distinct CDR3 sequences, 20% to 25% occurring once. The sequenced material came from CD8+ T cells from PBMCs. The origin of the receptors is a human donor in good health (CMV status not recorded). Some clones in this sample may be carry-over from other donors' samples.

The CDR3 DNA is TGTGCCAGCAGCCAAGCTAGCTGGGTTGGCTACACCTTC. Protein sequence: CASSQASWVGYTF. The gene calls are TRBV14 and TRBJ1-2; no clear D. This CDR3 spans 13 amino acids. V lost 1 base, J lost 7 bases, and 10 bases lay in between. Germline assignment: CDR1 SGHDN and CDR2 FVKESK.

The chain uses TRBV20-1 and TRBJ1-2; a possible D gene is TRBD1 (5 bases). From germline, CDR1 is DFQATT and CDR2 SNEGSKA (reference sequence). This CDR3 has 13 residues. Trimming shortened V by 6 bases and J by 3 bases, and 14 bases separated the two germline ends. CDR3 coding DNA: TGCAGTGCCAGTAGACGGGACGACTATGGCTACACCTTC. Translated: CSASRRDDYGYTF.

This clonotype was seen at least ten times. CDR3 sequence: CASSLLAGVNTGELFF. The CDR3 nucleotides read TGTGCCAGCAGCTTACTAGCGGGGGTGAACACCGGGGAGCTGTTTTTT. The rearrangement links TRBV7-6 to TRBJ2-2; 10 nucleotides agree with TRBD2. Unmatched junction bases numbered 1, after V lost 2 bases and J lost 1 base. Germline CDR1 and CDR2: SGHVS and FNYEAQ. This CDR3 comprises 16 residues. The whole variable domain, remainder taken from reference TRBV7-6 and TRBJ2-2, is GAGVSQSPRYKVTKRGQDVALRCDPISGHVSLYWYRQALGQGPEFLTYFNYEAQQDKSGLPNDRFSAERPEGSISTLTIQRTEQRDSAMYRCASSLLAGVNTGELFFGEGSRLTVL.

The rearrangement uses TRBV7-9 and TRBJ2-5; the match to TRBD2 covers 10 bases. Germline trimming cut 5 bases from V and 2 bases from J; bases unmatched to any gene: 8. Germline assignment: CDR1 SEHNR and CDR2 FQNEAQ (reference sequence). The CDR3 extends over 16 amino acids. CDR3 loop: CASSPGVAGGQETQYF. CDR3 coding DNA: TGTGCCAGCAGCCCCGGGGTAGCGGGAGGACAAGAGACCCAGTACTTC.

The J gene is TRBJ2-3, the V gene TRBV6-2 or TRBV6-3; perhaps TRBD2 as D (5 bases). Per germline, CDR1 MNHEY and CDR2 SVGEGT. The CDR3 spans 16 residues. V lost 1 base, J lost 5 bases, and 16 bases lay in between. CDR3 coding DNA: TGTGCCAGCAGTTACTGGGAGAGAGGCCTAGAAGATACGCAGTATTTT. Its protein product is CASSYWERGLEDTQYF.

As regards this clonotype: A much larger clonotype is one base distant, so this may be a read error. As DNA, the CDR3 is TGTGTCAGCAGCCCCACAGCCCTTGAAGCTTTCTTT. Amino acid sequence: CVSSPTALEAFF. The chain uses TRBV7-3 and TRBJ1-1; D gene ambiguous. CDR1 and CDR2 from the germline V gene are SGHTA and FQGTGA. This CDR3 spans 12 amino acids.

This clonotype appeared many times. In DNA, the CDR3 is TGTGCCAGCAGGGAGACGGAGAACACTGAAGCTTTCTTT. It is translated as CASRETENTEAFF. The chain employs TRBV6-2 or TRBV6-3 and TRBJ1-1; D ambiguous. Germline loops: CDR1 MNHEY, CDR2 SVGEGT. This CDR3 region has 13 residues. With 6 bases removed from V and 1 base from J, the gap between germline ends came to 9 bases.

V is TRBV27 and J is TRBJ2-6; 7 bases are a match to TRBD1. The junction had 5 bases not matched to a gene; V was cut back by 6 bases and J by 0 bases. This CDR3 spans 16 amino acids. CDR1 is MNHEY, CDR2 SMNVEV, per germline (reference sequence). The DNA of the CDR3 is TGTGCCAGCAGGGGGGACAGCCTCTCTGGGGCCAACGTCCTGACTTTC. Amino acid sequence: CASRGDSLSGANVLTF.

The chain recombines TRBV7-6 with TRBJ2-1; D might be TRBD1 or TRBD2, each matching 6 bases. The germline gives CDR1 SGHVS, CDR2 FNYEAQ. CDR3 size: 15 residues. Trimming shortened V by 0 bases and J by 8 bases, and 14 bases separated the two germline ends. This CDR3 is CASSLAAGHRYEQFF. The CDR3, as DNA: TGTGCCAGCAGCTTAGCCGCGGGACACCGGTATGAGCAGTTCTTC.

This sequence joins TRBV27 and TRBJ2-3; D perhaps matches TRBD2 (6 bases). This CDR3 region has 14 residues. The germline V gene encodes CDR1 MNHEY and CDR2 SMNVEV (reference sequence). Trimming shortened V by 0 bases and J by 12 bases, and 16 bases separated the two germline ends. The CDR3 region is CASSLSAGTSEQYF. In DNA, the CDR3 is TGTGCCAGCAGTTTATCGGCAGGGACTTCGGAACAGTATTTT.

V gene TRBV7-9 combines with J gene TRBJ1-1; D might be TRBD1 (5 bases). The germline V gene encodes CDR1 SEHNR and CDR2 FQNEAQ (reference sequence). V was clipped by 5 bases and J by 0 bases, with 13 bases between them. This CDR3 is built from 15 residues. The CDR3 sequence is CASSTRTKMNTEAFF. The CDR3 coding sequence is TGTGCCAGCAGCACCCGGACAAAAATGAACACTGAAGCTTTCTTT.

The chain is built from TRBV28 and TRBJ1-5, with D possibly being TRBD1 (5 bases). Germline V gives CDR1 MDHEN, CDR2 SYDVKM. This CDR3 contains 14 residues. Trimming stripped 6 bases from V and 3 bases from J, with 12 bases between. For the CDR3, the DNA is TGTGCCAGCAGCCCGGGCAGGGTCAATCAGCCCCAGCATTTT. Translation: CASSPGRVNQPQHF. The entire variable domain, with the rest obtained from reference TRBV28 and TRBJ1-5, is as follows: DVKVTQSSRYLVKRTGEKVFLECVQDMDHENMFWYRQDPGLGLRLIYFSYDVKMKEKGDIPEGYSVSREKKERFSLILESASTNQTSMYLCASSPGRVNQPQHFGDGTRLSIL.

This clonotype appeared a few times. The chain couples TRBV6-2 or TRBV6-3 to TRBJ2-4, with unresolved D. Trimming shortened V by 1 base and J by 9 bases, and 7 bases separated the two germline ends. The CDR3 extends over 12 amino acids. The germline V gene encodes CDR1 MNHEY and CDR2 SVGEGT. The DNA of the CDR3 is TGTGCCAGCAGTTACTTCCTCGGCATTCAGTACTTC. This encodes CASSYFLGIQYF.

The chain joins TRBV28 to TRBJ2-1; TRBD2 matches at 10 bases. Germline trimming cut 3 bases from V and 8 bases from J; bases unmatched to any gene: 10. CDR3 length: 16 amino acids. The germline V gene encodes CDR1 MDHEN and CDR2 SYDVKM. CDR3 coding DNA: TGTGCCAGCAGTTTTCCCTTTGAAGCGGGGGGGCATGAGCAGTTCTTC. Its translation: CASSFPFEAGGHEQFF.

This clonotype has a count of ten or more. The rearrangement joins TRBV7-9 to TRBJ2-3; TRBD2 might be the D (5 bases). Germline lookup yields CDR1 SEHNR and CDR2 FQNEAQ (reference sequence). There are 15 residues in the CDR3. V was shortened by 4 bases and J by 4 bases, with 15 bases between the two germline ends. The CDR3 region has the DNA TGTGCCAGCAGCTCGACTATCTTCGGACCAGATACGCAGTATTTT. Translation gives CASSSTIFGPDTQYF.

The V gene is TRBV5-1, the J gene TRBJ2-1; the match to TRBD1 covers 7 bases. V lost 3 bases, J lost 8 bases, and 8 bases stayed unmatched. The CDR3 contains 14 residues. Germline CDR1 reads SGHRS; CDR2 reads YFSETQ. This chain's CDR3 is CASSSYPGTDEQFF. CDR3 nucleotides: TGCGCCAGCAGCTCTTACCCCGGGACAGATGAGCAGTTCTTC.

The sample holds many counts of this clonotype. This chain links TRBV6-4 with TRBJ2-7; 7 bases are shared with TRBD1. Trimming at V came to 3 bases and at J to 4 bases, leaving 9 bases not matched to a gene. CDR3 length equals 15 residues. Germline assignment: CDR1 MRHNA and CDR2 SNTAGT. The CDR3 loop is CASSEPTGCGYEQYV. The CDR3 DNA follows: TGTGCCAGCAGTGAACCGACAGGGTGTGGGTACGAGCAGTACGTC.

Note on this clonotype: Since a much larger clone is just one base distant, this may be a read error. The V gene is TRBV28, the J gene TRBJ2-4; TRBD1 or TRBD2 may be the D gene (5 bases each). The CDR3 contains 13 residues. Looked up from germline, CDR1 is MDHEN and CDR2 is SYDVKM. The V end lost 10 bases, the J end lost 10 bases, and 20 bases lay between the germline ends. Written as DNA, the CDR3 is TGTGCCAACAGCCCCTCAGGGAGCCGGATTCAGTACTTC. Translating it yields CANSPSGSRIQYF.

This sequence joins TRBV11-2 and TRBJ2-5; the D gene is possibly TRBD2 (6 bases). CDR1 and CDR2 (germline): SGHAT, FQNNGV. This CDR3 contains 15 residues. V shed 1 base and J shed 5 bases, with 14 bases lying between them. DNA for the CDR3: TGTGCCAGCAGCTTAGGGGGAGGAACCGGGGAGACCCAGTACTTC. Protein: CASSLGGGTGETQYF.

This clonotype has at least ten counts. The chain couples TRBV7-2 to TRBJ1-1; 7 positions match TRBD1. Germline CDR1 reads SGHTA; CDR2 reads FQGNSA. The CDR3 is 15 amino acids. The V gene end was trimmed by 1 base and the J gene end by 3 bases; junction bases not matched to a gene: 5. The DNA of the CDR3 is TGTGCCAGCAGCTTAGGACAGGGCCTTTACACTGAAGCTTTCTTT. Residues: CASSLGQGLYTEAFF.

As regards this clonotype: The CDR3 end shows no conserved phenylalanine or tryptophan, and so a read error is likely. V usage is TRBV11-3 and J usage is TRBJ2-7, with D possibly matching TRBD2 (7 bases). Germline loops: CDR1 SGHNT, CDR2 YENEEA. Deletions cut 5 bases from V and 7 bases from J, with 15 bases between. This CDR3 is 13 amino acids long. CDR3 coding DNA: TGTGCCAGCAGCCTGGGGGGGGGCAAGGAGCAGTACTCC. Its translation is CASSLGGGKEQYS.

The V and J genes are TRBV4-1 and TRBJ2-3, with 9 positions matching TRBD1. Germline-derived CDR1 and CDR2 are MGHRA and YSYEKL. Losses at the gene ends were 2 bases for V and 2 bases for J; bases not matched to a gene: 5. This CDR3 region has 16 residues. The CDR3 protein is CASSQRRTGVTDTQYF. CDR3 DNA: TGCGCCAGCAGCCAACGCAGGACAGGGGTCACAGATACGCAGTATTTT.

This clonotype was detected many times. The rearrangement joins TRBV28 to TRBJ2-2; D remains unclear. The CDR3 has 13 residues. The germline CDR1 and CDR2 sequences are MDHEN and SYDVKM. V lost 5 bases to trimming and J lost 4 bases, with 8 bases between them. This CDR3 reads CASSSDGTGELFF. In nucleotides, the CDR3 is TGTGCCAGCAGTAGCGACGGCACCGGGGAGCTGTTTTTT.

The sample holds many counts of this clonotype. As DNA, the CDR3 is TGTGCCAGCAGCTTAACTCCGGGGGCTGAAGCTTTCTTT. This codes for CASSLTPGAEAFF. V usage is TRBV7-6 and J usage is TRBJ1-1, with D possibly matching TRBD1 (5 bases). The germline gives CDR1 SGHVS, CDR2 FNYEAQ. V was trimmed by 2 bases and J by 6 bases, leaving 10 bases between them. This CDR3 comprises 13 residues.

This CDR3 reads CATPPVEGGTTDTQYF. The CDR3 nucleotides read TGTGCCACCCCCCCCGTAGAGGGGGGCACCACAGATACGCAGTATTTT. V is TRBV2 and J is TRBJ2-3; D tentatively reads TRBD1 or TRBD2 (6 bases each). V shed 10 bases and J shed 2 bases, with 22 bases lying between them. Germline-derived CDR1 and CDR2 are SNHLY and FYNNEI. The CDR3 is made up of 16 amino acids.

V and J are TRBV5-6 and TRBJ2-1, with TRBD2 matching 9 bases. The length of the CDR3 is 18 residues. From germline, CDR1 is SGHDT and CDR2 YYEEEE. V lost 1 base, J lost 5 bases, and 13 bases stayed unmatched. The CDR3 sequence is CASSLLDSGGPSHNEQFF. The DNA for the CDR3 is TGTGCCAGCAGCTTGCTGGATAGCGGGGGCCCCAGCCACAATGAGCAGTTCTTC. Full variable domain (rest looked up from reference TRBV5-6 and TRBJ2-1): DAGVTQSPTHLIKTRGQQVTLRCSPKSGHDTVSWYQQALGQGPQFIFQYYEEEERQRGNFPDRFSGHQFPNYSSELNVNALLLGDSALYLCASSLLDSGGPSHNEQFFGPGTRLTVL.

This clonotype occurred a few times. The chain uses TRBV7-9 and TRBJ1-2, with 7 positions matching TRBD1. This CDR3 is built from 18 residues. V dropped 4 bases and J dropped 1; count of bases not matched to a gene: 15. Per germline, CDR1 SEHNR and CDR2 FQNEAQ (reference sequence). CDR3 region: CASSSGQEVWGDNYGYTF. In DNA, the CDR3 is TGTGCCAGCAGCTCCGGACAGGAGGTTTGGGGGGATAACTATGGCTACACCTTC.

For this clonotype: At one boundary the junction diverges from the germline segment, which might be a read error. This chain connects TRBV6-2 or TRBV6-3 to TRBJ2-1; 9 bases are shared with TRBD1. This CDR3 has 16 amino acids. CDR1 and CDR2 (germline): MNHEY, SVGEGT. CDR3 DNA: TGTGCCAGCAGTAAGCCTCCGGGACAGGGTTACAATGTGCAGTTCTTC. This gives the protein CASSKPPGQGYNVQFF.

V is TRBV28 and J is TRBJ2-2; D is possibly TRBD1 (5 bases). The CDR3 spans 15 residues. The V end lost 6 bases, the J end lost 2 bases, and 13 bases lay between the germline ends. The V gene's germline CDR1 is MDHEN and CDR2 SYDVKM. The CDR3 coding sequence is TGTGCCAGCAGACCTGGTCAGGGTAACACCGGGGAGCTGTTTTTT. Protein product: CASRPGQGNTGELFF.

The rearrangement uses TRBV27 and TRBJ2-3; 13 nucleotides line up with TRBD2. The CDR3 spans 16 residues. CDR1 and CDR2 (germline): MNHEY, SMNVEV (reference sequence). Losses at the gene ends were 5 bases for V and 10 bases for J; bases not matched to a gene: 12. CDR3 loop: CASSPRLAGGFMAQYF. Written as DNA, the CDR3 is TGTGCCAGCAGTCCGCGACTAGCGGGGGGATTCATGGCGCAGTATTTT.

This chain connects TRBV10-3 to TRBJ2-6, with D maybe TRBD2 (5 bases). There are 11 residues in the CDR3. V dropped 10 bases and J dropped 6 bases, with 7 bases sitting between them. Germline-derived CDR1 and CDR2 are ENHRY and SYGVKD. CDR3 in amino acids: CATGEANVLTF. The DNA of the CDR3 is TGTGCCACCGGGGAGGCCAACGTCCTGACTTTC.

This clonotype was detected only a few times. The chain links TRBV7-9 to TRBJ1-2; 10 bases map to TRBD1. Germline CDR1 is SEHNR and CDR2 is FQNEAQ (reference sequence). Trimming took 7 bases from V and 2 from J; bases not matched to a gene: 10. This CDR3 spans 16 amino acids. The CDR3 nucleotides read TGTGCCAGCACGGGGGACAGGGGTACGGTAAACTATGGCTACACCTTC. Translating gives CASTGDRGTVNYGYTF.